The source of this T cell receptor beta chain is a study of OX40 agonist ivuxolimab in advanced cancers. Generated by immunoSEQ multiplex PCR, the TCRdb table keeps only in-frame clones and is missing some. The sample has 71,000 or so clones, 91% seen once. J lost 5 bases, V lost 2 bases, and 15 bases had no gene match. The CDR3 runs 18 residues. Germline-derived CDR1 and CDR2 are SGHNT and YENEEA. Sequenced here: CD4+ or CD8+ T cells sorted from blood, sampled in a trial of the OX40 agonist ivuxolimab. This chain connects TRBV11-3 to TRBJ2-3; 8 bases match TRBD2. This clonotype was obtained from an adult with an advanced solid tumor such as melanoma, head and neck, liver or kidney cancer. As DNA, the CDR3 is TGTGCCAGCAGCTTATCGGTGTGGGGCGGGGGGCGTGAAGATACGCAGTATTTT. Protein: CASSLSVWGGGREDTQYF.